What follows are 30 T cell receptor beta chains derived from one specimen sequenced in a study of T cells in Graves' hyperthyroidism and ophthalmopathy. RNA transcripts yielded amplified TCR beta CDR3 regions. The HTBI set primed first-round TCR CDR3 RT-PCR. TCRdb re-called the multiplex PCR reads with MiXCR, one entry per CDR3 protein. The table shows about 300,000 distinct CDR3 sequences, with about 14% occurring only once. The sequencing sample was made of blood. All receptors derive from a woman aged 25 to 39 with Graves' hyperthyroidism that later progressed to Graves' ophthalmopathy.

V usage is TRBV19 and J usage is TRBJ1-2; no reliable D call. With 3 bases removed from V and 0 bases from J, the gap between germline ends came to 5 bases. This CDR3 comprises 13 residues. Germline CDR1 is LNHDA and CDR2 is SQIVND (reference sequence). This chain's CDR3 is CASSISANYGYTF. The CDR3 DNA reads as TGTGCCAGTAGTATTTCCGCTAACTATGGCTACACCTTC.

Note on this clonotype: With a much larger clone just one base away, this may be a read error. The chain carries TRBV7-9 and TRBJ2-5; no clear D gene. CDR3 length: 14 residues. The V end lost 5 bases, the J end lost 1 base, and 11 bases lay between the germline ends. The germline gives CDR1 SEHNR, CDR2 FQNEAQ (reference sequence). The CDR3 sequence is CASSPKDFQETQYF. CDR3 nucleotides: TGTGCCAGCAGCCCAAAAGACTTCCAAGAGACCCAGTACTTC. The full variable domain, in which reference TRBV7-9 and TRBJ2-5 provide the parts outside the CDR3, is DTGVSQNPRHKITKRGQNVTFRCDPISEHNRLYWYRQTLGQGPEFLTYFQNEAQLEKSRLLSDRFSAERPKGSFSTLEIQRTEQGDSAMYLCASSPKDFQETQYFGPGTRLLVL.

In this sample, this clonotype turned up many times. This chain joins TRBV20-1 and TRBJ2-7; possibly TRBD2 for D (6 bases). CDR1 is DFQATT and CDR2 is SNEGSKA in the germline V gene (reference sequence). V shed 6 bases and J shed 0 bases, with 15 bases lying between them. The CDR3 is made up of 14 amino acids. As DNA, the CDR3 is TGCAGTGCCCTCGGGGGTCGATACTCCTACGAGCAGTACTTC. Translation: CSALGGRYSYEQYF.

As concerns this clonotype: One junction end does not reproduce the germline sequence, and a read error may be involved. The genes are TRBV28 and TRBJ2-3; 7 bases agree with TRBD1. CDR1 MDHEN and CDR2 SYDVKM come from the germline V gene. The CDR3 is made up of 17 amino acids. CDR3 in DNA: TGCGCCAGCAGCCGGGGACAGACCAGTAATGCCCCAGATACGCGGTATTTT. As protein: CASSRGQTSNAPDTRYF.

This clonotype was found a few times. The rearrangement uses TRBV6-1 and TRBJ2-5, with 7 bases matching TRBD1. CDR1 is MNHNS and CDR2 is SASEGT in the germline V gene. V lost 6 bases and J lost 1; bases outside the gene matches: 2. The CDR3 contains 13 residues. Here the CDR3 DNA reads TGTGCCAGCAGGAGGGACAGCCAAGAGACCCAGTACTTC. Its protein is CASRRDSQETQYF.

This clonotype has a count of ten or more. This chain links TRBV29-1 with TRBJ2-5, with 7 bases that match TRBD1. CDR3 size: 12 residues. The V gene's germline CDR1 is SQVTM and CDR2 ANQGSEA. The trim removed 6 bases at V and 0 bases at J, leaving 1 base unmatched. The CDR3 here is CSVRGNQETQYF. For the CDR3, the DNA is TGCAGCGTCAGGGGGAACCAAGAGACCCAGTACTTC. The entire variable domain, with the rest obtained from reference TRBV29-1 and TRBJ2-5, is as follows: SAVISQKPSRDICQRGTSLTIQCQVDSQVTMMFWYRQQPGQSLTLIATANQGSEATYESGFVIDKFPISRPNLTFSTLTVSNMSPEDSSIYLCSVRGNQETQYFGPGTRLLVL.

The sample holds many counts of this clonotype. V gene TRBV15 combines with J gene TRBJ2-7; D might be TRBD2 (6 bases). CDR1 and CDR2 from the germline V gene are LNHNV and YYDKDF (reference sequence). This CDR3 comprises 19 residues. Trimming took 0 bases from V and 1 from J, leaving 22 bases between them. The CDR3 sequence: CATSRDPPSPSALSYEQYF. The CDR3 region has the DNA TGTGCCACCAGCAGAGATCCCCCTTCTCCTAGCGCCCTATCCTACGAGCAGTACTTC.

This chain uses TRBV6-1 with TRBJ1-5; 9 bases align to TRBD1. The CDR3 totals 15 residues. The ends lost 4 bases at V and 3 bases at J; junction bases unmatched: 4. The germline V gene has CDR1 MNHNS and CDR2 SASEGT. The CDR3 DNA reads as TGTGCCAGCAGTGTTACAGGGGGCCACAATCAGCCCCAGCATTTT. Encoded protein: CASSVTGGHNQPQHF.

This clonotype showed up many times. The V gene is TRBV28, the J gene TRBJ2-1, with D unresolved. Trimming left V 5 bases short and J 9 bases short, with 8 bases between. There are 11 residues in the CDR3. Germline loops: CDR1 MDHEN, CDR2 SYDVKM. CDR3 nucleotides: TGTGCCAGCAGTATCATGAGTGAGCAGTTCTTC. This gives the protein CASSIMSEQFF.

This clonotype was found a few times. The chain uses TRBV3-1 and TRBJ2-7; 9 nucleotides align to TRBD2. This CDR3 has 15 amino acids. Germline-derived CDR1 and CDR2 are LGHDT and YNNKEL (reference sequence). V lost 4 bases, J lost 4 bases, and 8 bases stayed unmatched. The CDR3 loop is CASSRVAGALYEQYF. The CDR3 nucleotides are TGTGCCAGCAGCCGGGTAGCGGGAGCCCTTTACGAGCAGTACTTC.

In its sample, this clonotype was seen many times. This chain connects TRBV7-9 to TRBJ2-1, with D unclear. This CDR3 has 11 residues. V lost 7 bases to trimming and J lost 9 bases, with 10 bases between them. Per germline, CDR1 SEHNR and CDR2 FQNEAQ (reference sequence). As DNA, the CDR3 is TGTGCCAGCACCTCCTCAGTTGAGCAGTTCTTC. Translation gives CASTSSVEQFF.

CDR3 coding DNA: TGTGCCAGCACCTCTGGCCCCGGGTCGGACATTCAGTACTTC. Amino acid sequence: CASTSGPGSDIQYF. The chain is built from TRBV7-9 and TRBJ2-4; no reliable D call. In germline, CDR1 is SEHNR, CDR2 FQNEAQ (reference sequence). The germline V and J ends were trimmed by 7 bases and 8 bases, with 18 bases remaining between them. The CDR3 sequence is 14 residues long.

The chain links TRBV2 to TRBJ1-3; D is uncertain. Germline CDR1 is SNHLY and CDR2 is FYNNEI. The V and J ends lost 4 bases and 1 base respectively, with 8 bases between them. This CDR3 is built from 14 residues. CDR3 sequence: CASSVGGSGNTIYF. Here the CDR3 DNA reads TGTGCCAGCAGTGTGGGAGGGTCTGGAAACACCATATATTTT.

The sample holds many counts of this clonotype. CDR3 sequence (DNA): TGTGCCAGCAGCGCGCGACTAACAGTGGCGGGAGACACAGATACGCAGTATTTT. It is translated as CASSARLTVAGDTDTQYF. The V call is TRBV3-1, the J call TRBJ2-3; TRBD2 agrees at 7 bases. The CDR3 has 18 amino acids. V was clipped by 5 bases and J by 2 bases; unmatched bases: 16. The germline CDR1 and CDR2 sequences are LGHDT and YNNKEL (reference sequence).

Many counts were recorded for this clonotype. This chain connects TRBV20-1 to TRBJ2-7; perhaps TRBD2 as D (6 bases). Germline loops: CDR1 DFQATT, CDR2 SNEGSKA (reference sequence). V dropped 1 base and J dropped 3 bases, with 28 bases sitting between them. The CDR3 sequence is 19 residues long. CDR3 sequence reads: CSARATAGRGRDQDYEQYF. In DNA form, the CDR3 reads TGCAGTGCTAGAGCTACGGCGGGACGGGGCAGGGACCAAGACTACGAGCAGTACTTC.

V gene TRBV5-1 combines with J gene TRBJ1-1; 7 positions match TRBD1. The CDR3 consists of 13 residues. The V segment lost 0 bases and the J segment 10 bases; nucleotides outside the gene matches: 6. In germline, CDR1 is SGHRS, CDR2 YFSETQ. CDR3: CASSLGDRDGAFF. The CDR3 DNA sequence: TGCGCCAGCAGCTTGGGCGACAGGGATGGAGCTTTCTTT.

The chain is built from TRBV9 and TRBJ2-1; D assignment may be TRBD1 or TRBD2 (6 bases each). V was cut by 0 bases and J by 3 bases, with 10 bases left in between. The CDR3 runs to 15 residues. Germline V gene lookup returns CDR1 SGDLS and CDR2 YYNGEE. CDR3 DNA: TGTGCCAGCAGCGTAGCTAGGGGGGTCTACAATGAGCAGTTCTTC. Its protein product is CASSVARGVYNEQFF.

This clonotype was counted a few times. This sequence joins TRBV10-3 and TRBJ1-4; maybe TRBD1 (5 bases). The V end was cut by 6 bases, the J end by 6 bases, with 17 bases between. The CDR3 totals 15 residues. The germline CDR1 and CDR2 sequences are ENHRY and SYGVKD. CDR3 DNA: TGTGCCATCAGGCCCGGGGCAGGGAGGGATGAAAAACTGTTTTTT. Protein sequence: CAIRPGAGRDEKLFF.

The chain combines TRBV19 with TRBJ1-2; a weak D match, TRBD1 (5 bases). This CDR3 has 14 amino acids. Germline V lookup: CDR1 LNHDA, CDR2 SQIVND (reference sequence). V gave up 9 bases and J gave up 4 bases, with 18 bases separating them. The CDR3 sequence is CARTPRRESYGYTF. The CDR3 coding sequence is TGTGCCAGAACCCCGCGCAGGGAAAGCTATGGCTACACCTTC.

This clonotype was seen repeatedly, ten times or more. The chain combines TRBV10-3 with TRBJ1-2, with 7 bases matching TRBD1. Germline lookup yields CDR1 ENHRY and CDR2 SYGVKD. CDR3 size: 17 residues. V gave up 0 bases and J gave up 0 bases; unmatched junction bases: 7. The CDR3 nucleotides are TGTGCCATCAGTGAGTCTGGAGAGGGGGCTTCTAACTATGGCTACACCTTC. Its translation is CAISESGEGASNYGYTF.

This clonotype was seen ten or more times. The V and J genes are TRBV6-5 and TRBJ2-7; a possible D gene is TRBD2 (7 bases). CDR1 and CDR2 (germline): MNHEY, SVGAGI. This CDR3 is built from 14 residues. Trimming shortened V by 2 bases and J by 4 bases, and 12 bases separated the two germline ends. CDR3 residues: CASSYGGAEYEQYF. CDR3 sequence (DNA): TGTGCCAGCAGTTACGGGGGGGCAGAATACGAGCAGTACTTC.

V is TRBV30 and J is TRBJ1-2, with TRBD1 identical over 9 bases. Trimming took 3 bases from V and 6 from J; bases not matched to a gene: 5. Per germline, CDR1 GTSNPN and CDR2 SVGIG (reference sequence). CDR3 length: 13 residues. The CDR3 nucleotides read TGTGCCTGGAGGATCCGGGACAGGGATGGCTACACCTTC. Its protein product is CAWRIRDRDGYTF.

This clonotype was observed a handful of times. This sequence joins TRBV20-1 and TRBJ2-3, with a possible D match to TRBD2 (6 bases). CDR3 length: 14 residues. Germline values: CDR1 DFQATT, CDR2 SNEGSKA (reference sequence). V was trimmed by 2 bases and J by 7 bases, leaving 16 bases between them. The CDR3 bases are TGCAGTGCTAGAATGGGGGACTCCCGCCATACGCAGTATTTT. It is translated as CSARMGDSRHTQYF.

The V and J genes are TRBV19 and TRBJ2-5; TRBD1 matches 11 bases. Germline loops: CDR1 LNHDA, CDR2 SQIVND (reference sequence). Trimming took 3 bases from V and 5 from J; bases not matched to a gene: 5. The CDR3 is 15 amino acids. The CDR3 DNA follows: TGTGCCAGTAGTATTAGGACAGGGGGCGAGGAGACCCAGTACTTC. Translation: CASSIRTGGEETQYF.

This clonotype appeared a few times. CDR3: CASRRATEDTEAFF. The CDR3 DNA follows: TGTGCCAGCAGAAGGGCCACCGAGGACACTGAAGCTTTCTTT. The chain is built from TRBV4-2 and TRBJ1-1; D not certain. CDR3 length: 14 amino acids. Trimming removed 6 bases at V and 3 bases at J, with 14 bases between. CDR1 and CDR2 from the germline V gene are LGHNA and YNFKEQ.

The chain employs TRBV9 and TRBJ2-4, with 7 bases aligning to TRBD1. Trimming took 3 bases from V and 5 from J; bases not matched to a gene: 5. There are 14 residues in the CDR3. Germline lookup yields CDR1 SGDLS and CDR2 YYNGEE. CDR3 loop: CASSAAGTENIQYF. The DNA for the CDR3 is TGTGCCAGCAGCGCAGCCGGGACAGAAAACATTCAGTACTTC.

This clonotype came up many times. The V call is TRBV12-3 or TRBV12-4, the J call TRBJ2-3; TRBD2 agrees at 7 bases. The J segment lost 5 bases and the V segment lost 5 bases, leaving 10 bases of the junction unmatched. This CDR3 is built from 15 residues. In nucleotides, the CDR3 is TGTGCCAGCAGTACCGAGGGAGGGGCGGTAGATACGCAGTATTTT. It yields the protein CASSTEGGAVDTQYF.

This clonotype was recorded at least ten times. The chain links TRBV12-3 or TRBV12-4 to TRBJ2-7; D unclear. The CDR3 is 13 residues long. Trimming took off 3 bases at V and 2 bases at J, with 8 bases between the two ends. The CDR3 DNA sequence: TGTGCCAGCAGTTTCCTAGACGCCTACGAGCAGTACTTC. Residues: CASSFLDAYEQYF.

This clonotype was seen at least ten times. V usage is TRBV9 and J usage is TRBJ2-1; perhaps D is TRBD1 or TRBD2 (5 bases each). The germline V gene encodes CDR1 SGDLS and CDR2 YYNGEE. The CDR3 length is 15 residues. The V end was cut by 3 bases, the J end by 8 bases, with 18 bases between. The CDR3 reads CASSGGVDPGDEQFF. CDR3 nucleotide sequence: TGTGCCAGCAGCGGAGGGGTAGATCCGGGCGATGAGCAGTTCTTC.

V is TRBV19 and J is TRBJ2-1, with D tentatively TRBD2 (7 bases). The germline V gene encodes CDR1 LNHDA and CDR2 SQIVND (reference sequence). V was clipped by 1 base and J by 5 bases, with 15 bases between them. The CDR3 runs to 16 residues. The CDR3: CASSIGGGGSNNEQFF. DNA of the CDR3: TGTGCCAGTAGTATAGGAGGGGGGGGCTCTAACAATGAGCAGTTCTTC.